These 17 T cell receptor beta chains originate from one sample sequenced in a study of CDR3 diversity in severe acne. In TCRdb, the PCR reads were re-called with MiXCR into one record per CDR3 protein. Among about 84,000 distinct CDR3 sequences listed, 45% to 65% were seen once. Sequenced material: blood. These receptors were obtained from a male donor in good health, without acne.

This clonotype appeared a few times. The chain couples TRBV20-1 to TRBJ2-5; no definite D call. The CDR3 is 14 amino acids. V was shortened by 0 bases and J by 5 bases, with 13 bases between the two germline ends. Germline V lookup: CDR1 DFQATT, CDR2 SNEGSKA (reference sequence). As DNA, the CDR3 is TGCAGTGCTAGAGAGCTGGGCCAGAAGGAGACCCAGTACTTC. It specifies CSARELGQKETQYF.

The rearrangement uses TRBV5-1 and TRBJ2-6; the match to TRBD2 covers 11 bases. The junction had 3 bases not matched to a gene; V was cut back by 4 bases and J by 0 bases. Germline V gene data show CDR1 as SGHRS and CDR2 as YFSETQ. This CDR3 spans 17 amino acids. The CDR3 here is CASSGLAGVSGANVLTF. CDR3 sequence (DNA): TGCGCCAGCAGCGGACTAGCGGGTGTCTCTGGGGCCAACGTCCTGACTTTC. The full variable domain, completed using reference TRBV5-1 and TRBJ2-6, is KAGVTQTPRYLIKTRGQQVTLSCSPISGHRSVSWYQQTPGQGLQFLFEYFSETQRNKGNFPGRFSGRQFSNSRSEMNVSTLELGDSALYLCASSGLAGVSGANVLTFGAGSRLTVL.

This clonotype came up once. V gene TRBV2 combines with J gene TRBJ2-7; D unresolved. The CDR3 covers 13 residues. The ends were cut back, 5 bases at V and 2 bases at J, with 10 bases in the middle. Germline assignment: CDR1 SNHLY and CDR2 FYNNEI. The CDR3 region has the DNA TGTGCCAGCAGTTTCGGGCCTACCTACGAGCAGTACTTC. This translates into CASSFGPTYEQYF.

This clonotype has at least ten counts. The rearrangement uses TRBV27 and TRBJ2-7; TRBD2 aligns across 11 bases. Germline loops: CDR1 MNHEY, CDR2 SMNVEV (reference sequence). V gave up 5 bases and J gave up 7 bases; unmatched junction bases: 7. This CDR3 spans 14 amino acids. CDR3 protein: CASSVAGGPQEQYF. The CDR3 DNA follows: TGTGCCAGCAGTGTAGCGGGAGGGCCCCAAGAGCAGTACTTC.

In regard to this clonotype: A junction end diverges from the germline sequence, so it may reflect a read error. This chain links TRBV7-8 with TRBJ2-6; D possibly matches TRBD1 or TRBD2 (5 bases each). The CDR3 spans 17 residues. Looked up from germline, CDR1 is SGHVS and CDR2 is FQNEAQ. Here the CDR3 reads CASSLGPGKAGANVLTF. The CDR3 coding sequence is TGTGCCAGCAGCTTAGGGCCGGGGAAGGCTGGGGCCAACGTCCTAACTTTC.

The chain joins TRBV6-1 to TRBJ1-4; possible D gene TRBD1, 5 bases. Trimming left V 5 bases short and J 5 bases short, with 24 bases between. Germline assignment: CDR1 MNHNS and CDR2 SASEGT. The CDR3 is 18 amino acids. The CDR3 sequence is CASSYSGTSGVYNEKLFF. The CDR3, as DNA: TGTGCCAGCAGTTACTCCGGGACTAGCGGAGTCTACAATGAAAAACTGTTTTTT.

This clonotype has a single count. CDR3 nucleotides: TGTGCCAGCAGGGTCCCGGGACTAGCGGGGGGGCGGAATGAGCAGTTCTTC. Its translation: CASRVPGLAGGRNEQFF. The V and J genes are TRBV6-1 and TRBJ2-1, with 16 bases lining up with TRBD2. V shed 6 bases and J 7 bases; nucleotides not matched to a gene: 9. The CDR3 is 17 amino acids. Germline V gives CDR1 MNHNS, CDR2 SASEGT.

This clonotype was picked up a small number of times. This chain uses TRBV5-1 with TRBJ2-5, with 16 bases aligning to TRBD2. Germline lookup yields CDR1 SGHRS and CDR2 YFSETQ. The CDR3 extends over 17 amino acids. Trimming removed 3 bases from V and 4 bases from J; junction bases left unmatched: 6. The CDR3 DNA is TGCGCCAGCAGCTACGGGACTAGCGGGGGGGAAAGAGAGACCCAGTACTTC. Its translation: CASSYGTSGGERETQYF.

The chain has TRBV7-6 and TRBJ1-2, with 8 nucleotides matching TRBD1. V dropped 1 base and J dropped 2; count of bases not matched to a gene: 3. This CDR3 region has 15 residues. The germline V gene has CDR1 SGHVS and CDR2 FNYEAQ. CDR3 nucleotides: TGTGCCAGCAGCTTAGAGGCAGGGGGCAACTATGGCTACACCTTC. This translates into CASSLEAGGNYGYTF.

V is TRBV20-1 and J is TRBJ1-2; D is possibly TRBD1 (6 bases). Germline loops: CDR1 DFQATT, CDR2 SNEGSKA (reference sequence). This CDR3 spans 14 amino acids. CDR3: CSTRERTVTYGYTF. CDR3 nucleotide sequence: TGCAGCACCAGGGAGAGGACAGTTACCTATGGCTACACCTTC.

There are a few counts of this clonotype. The chain employs TRBV11-2 and TRBJ2-7; D remains ambiguous. The CDR3 covers 14 residues. CDR1 is SGHAT, CDR2 FQNNGV, per germline. Trimming removed 2 bases at V and 0 bases at J, with 8 bases between. DNA of the CDR3: TGTGCCAGCAGCTTATCAGGCCCCTCCTACGAGCAGTACTTC. Its translation: CASSLSGPSYEQYF.

In this sample, this clonotype turned up once. The chain employs TRBV2 and TRBJ2-3, with 8 bases lining up with TRBD2. The CDR3 length is 16 residues. V dropped 1 base and J dropped 2; count of bases not matched to a gene: 5. Germline V lookup: CDR1 SNHLY, CDR2 FYNNEI. CDR3 loop: CASSEGPSGFTDTQYF. The CDR3 coding sequence is TGTGCCAGCAGTGAAGGGCCTAGCGGGTTCACAGATACGCAGTATTTT.

The chain recombines TRBV24-1 with TRBJ2-5, with 7 positions matching TRBD2. Germline loops: CDR1 KGHDR, CDR2 SFDVKD. V shed 1 base, J shed 4 bases, and the junction held 14 bases outside the gene matches. The CDR3 has 18 amino acids. In DNA form, the CDR3 reads TGTGCCACCAGTGATTTATTGGGGGAGGGGATCGCAGGAGAGACCCAGTACTTC. Its protein is CATSDLLGEGIAGETQYF.

This clonotype is a singleton in its sample. The gene calls are TRBV20-1 and TRBJ2-7; 8 positions match TRBD1. CDR1 is DFQATT, CDR2 SNEGSKA, per germline (reference sequence). Losses at the gene ends were 6 bases for V and 5 bases for J; bases not matched to a gene: 15. The CDR3 runs to 15 residues. The CDR3 is CSALPGQAGTDEQYF. DNA of the CDR3: TGCAGTGCCCTGCCGGGACAGGCTGGTACGGACGAGCAGTACTTC.

This clonotype occurred a few times. The chain joins TRBV5-4 to TRBJ1-2; D not certain. Between the trimmed V and J ends, which lost 2 bases and 1 base, there was a span of 12 bases. CDR3 size: 15 residues. Germline CDR1 SGHNT, CDR2 YYREEE (reference sequence). The DNA of the CDR3 is TGTGCCAGCAGCTTAAGGGCGGGCAGTAACTATGGCTACACCTTC. Its protein product is CASSLRAGSNYGYTF.

This clonotype was observed many times. This chain links TRBV19 with TRBJ1-5; D remains ambiguous. Trimming took off 3 bases at V and 10 bases at J, with 13 bases between the two ends. Germline CDR1 LNHDA, CDR2 SQIVND (reference sequence). The CDR3 loop spans 13 amino acids. CDR3 sequence (DNA): TGTGCCAGTAGTATGTGGACCACTGATCCCCAGCATTTT. It specifies CASSMWTTDPQHF.

This chain connects TRBV3-1 to TRBJ2-5; D remains unclear. Per the germline V gene, CDR1 is LGHDT and CDR2 is YNNKEL (reference sequence). This CDR3 has 13 amino acids. Trimming stripped 3 bases from V and 6 bases from J, with 11 bases between. This CDR3 is CASSQHVGKTQYF. The CDR3 bases are TGTGCCAGCAGCCAGCACGTGGGGAAGACCCAGTACTTC.